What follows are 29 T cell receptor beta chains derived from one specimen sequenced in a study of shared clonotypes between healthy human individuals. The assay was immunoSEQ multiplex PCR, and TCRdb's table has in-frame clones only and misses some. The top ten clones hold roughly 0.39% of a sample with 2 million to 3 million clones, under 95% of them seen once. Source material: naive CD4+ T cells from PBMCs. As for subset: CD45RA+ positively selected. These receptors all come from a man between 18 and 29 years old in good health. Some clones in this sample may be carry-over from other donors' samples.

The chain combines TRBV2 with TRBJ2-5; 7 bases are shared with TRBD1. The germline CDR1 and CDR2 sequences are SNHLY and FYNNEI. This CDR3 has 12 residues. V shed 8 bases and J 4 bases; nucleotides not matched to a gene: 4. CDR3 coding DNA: TGTGCCAGCGCTGACAGGGTAGAGACCCAGTACTTC. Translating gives CASADRVETQYF.

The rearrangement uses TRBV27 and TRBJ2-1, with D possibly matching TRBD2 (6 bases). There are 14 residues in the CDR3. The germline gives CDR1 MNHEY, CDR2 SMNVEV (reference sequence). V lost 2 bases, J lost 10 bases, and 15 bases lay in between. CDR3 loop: CASSLNGRRGEQFF. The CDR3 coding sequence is TGTGCCAGCAGTTTAAACGGTCGGAGGGGCGAGCAGTTCTTC.

CDR3 nucleotides: TGTGCCAGCAGCTTAGGTCAGGGAAAGGCCGGGGAGCTGTTTTTT. Translating it yields CASSLGQGKAGELFF. The V and J genes are TRBV7-3 and TRBJ2-2, with a tentative D call TRBD1 (5 bases). This CDR3 region has 15 residues. CDR1 and CDR2 (germline): SGHTA, FQGTGA. Trimming shortened V by 2 bases and J by 6 bases, and 13 bases separated the two germline ends.

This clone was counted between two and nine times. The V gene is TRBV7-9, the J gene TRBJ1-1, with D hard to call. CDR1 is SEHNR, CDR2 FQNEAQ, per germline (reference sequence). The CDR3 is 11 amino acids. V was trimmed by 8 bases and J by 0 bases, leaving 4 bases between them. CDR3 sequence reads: CASQLNTEAFF. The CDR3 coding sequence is TGTGCCAGCCAGCTGAACACTGAAGCTTTCTTT.

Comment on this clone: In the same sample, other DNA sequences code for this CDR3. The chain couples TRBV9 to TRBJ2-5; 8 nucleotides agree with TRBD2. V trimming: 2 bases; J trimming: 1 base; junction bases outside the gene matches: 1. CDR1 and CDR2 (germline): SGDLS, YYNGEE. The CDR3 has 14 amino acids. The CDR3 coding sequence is TGTGCCAGCAGCGTTAGCGGGACCCAAGAGACCCAGTACTTC. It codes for CASSVSGTQETQYF.

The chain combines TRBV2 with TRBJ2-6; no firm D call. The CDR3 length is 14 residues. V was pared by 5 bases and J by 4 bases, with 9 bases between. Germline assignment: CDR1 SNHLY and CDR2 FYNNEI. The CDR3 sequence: CASSSLGGANVLTF. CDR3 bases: TGTGCCAGCAGTAGTCTGGGGGGGGCCAACGTCCTGACTTTC.

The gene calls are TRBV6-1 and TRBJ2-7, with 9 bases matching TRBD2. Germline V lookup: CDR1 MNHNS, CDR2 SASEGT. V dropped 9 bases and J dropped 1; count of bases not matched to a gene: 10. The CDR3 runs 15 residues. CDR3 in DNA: TGTGCCAGTCGGGGCAGCCTAGCGGGGTCCTACGAGCAGTACTTC. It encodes CASRGSLAGSYEQYF.

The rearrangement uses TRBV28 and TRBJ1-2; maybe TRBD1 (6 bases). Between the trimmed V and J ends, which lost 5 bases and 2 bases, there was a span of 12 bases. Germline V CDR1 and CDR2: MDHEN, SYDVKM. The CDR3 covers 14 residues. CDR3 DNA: TGTGCCAGCAGTGACAGGCCTACAAACTATGGCTACACCTTC. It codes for CASSDRPTNYGYTF.

CDR3 DNA sequence: TGTGCCAGCAGCTTGCTGTCCCACGGGGAGCTGTTTTTT. Translating it yields CASSLLSHGELFF. V gene TRBV7-3 combines with J gene TRBJ2-2; D is ambiguous. The length of the CDR3 is 13 residues. Deletions cut 3 bases from V and 7 bases from J, with 9 bases between. Germline assignment: CDR1 SGHTA and CDR2 FQGTGA.

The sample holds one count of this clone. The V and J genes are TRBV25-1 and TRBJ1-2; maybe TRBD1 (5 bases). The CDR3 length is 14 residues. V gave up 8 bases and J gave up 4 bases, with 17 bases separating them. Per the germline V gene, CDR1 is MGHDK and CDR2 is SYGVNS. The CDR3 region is CASRGEGLGYGYTF. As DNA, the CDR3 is TGTGCCAGCCGGGGGGAGGGGCTCGGCTATGGCTACACCTTC.

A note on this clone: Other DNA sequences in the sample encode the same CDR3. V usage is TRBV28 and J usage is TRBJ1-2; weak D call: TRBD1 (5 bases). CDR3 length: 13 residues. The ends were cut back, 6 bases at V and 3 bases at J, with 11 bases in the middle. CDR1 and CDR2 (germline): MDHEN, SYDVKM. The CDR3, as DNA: TGTGCCAGCAGCCCCGGGGGGGACTATGGCTACACCTTC. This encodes CASSPGGDYGYTF.

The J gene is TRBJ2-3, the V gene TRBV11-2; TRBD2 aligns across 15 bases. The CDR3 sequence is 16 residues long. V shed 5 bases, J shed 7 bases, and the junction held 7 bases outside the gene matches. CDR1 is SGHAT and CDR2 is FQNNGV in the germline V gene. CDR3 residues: CASSSRTSGRANTQYF. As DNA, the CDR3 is TGTGCCAGCAGCAGCAGGACTAGCGGGAGGGCAAATACGCAGTATTTT.

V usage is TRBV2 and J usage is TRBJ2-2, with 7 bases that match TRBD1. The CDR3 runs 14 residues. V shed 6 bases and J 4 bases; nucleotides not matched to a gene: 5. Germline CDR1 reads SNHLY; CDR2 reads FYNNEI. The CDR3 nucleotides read TGTGCCAGCAGCGACAGGGTTAGCACCGGGGAGCTGTTTTTT. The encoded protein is CASSDRVSTGELFF. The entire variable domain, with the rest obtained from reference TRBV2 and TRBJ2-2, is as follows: EPEVTQTPSHQVTQMGQEVILRCVPISNHLYFYWYRQILGQKVEFLVSFYNNEISEKSEIFDDQFSVERPDGSNFTLKIRSTKLEDSAMYFCASSDRVSTGELFFGEGSRLTVL.

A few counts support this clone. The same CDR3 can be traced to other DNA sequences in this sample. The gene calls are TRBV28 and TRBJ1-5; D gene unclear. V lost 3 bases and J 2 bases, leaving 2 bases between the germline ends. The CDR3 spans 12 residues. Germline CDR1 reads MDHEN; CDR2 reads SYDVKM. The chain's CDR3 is CASSLRNQPQHF. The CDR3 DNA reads TGTGCCAGCAGTTTGCGCAATCAGCCCCAGCATTTT.

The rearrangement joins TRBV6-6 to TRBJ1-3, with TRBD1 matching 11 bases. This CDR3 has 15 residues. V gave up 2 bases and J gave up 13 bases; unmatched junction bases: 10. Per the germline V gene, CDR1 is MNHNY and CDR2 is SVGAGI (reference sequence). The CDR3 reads CASSYPGTGGLKIYF. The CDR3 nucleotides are TGTGCCAGCAGTTACCCCGGGACAGGGGGGTTGAAGATATATTTT.

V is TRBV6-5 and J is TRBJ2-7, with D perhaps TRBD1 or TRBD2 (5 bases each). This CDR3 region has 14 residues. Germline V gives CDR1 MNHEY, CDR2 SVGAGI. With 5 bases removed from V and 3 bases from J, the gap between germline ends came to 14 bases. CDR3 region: CASSKTGANYEQYF. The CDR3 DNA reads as TGTGCCAGCAGTAAGACCGGGGCGAACTACGAGCAGTACTTC.

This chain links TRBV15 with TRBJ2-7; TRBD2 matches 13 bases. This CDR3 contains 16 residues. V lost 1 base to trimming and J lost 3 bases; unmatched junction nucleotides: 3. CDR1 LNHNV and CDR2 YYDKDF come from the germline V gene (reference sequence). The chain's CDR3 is CATSRGTSGSIYEQYF. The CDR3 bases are TGTGCCACCAGCAGAGGGACTAGCGGGAGTATCTACGAGCAGTACTTC.

The CDR3 coding sequence is TGTGCCAGTAGTATCGCAGGGCCCACTGAAGCTTTCTTT. This encodes CASSIAGPTEAFF. V and J are TRBV19 and TRBJ1-1; D is perhaps TRBD1 (5 bases). V was cut by 3 bases and J by 4 bases, with 9 bases left in between. Germline values: CDR1 LNHDA, CDR2 SQIVND (reference sequence). The CDR3 has 13 amino acids.

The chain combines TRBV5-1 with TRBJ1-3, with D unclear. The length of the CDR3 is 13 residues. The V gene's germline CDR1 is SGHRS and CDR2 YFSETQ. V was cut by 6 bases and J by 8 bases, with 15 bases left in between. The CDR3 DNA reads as TGCGCCAGCAAGGTGGACGGGAGGGACACCATATATTTT. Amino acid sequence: CASKVDGRDTIYF.

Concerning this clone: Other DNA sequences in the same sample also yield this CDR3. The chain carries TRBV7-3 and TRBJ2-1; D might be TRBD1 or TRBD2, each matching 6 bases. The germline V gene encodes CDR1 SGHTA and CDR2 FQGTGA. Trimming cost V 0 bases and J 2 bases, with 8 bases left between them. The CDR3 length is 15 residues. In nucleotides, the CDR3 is TGTGCCAGCAGCTTAACCGGGGGCACCTACAATGAGCAGTTCTTC. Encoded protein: CASSLTGGTYNEQFF. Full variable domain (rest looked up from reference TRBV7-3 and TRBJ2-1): GAGVSQTPSNKVTEKGKYVELRCDPISGHTALYWYRQSLGQGPEFLIYFQGTGAADDSGLPNDRFFAVRPEGSVSTLKIQRTERGDSAVYLCASSLTGGTYNEQFFGPGTRLTVL.

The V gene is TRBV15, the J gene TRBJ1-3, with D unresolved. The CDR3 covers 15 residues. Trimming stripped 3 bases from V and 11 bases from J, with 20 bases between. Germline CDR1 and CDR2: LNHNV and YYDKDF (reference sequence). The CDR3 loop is CATSRAEFPRGAIYF. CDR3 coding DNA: TGTGCCACCAGCAGGGCTGAGTTTCCCCGTGGGGCCATATATTTT.

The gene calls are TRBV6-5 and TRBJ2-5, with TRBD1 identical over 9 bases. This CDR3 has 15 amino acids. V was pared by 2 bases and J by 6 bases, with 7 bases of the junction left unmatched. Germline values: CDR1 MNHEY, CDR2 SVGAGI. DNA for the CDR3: TGTGCCAGCAGTTACCCGGGACAGGGTCCGCAGACCCAGTACTTC. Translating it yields CASSYPGQGPQTQYF.

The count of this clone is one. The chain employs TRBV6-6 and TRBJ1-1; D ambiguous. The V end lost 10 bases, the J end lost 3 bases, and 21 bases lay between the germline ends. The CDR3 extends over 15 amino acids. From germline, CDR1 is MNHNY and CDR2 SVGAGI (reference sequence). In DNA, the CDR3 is TGTGCCACTCACCCGGGCCCAATTAGGGACACTGAAGCTTTCTTT. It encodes CATHPGPIRDTEAFF.

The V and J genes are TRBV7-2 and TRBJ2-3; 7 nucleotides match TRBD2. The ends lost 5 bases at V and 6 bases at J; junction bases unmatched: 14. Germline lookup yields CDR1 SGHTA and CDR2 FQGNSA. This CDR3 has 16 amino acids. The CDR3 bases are TGTGCCAGCAGCCTAACTAGCGTTCCATTTTTGGATACGCAGTATTTT. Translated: CASSLTSVPFLDTQYF.

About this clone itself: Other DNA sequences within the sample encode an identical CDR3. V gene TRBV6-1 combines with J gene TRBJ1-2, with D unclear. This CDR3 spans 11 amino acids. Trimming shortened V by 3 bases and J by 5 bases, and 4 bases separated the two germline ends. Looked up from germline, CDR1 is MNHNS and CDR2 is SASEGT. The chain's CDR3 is CASSEGYGYTF. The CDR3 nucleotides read TGTGCCAGCAGTGAGGGGTATGGCTACACCTTC.

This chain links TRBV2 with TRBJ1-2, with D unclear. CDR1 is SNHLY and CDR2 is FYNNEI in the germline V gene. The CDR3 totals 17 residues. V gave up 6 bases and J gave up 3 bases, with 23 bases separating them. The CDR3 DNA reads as TGTGCCAGCAGAAAGGGATTACAGCAACGTGATTACTATGGCTACACCTTC. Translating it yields CASRKGLQQRDYYGYTF. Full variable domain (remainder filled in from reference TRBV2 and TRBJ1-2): EPEVTQTPSHQVTQMGQEVILRCVPISNHLYFYWYRQILGQKVEFLVSFYNNEISEKSEIFDDQFSVERPDGSNFTLKIRSTKLEDSAMYFCASRKGLQQRDYYGYTFGSGTRLTVV.

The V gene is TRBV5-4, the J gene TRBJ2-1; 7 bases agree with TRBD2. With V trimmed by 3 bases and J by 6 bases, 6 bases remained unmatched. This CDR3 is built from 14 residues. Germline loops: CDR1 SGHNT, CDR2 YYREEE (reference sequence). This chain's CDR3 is CASSSRTSANEQFF. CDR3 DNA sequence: TGTGCCAGCAGCTCTCGGACTAGTGCCAATGAGCAGTTCTTC. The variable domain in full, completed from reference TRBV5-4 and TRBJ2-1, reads ETGVTQSPTHLIKTRGQQVTLRCSSQSGHNTVSWYQQALGQGPQFIFQYYREEENGRGNFPPRFSGLQFPNYSSELNVNALELDDSALYLCASSSRTSANEQFFGPGTRLTVL.

The CDR3 protein is CASSITGTGEVATDTQYF. CDR3 coding DNA: TGTGCCAGCAGCATCACCGGGACAGGGGAAGTTGCCACAGATACGCAGTATTTT. The gene calls are TRBV9 and TRBJ2-3; the match to TRBD1 covers 10 bases. V trimming: 4 bases; J trimming: 2 bases; junction bases outside the gene matches: 13. CDR3 size: 18 residues. Germline V gene lookup returns CDR1 SGDLS and CDR2 YYNGEE.

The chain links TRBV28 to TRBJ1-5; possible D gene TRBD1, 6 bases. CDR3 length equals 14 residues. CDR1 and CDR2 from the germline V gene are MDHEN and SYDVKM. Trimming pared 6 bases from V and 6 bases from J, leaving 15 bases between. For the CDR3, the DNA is TGTGCCAGCAGCCTCCACGACAGGTTTCAGCCCCAGCATTTT. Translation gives CASSLHDRFQPQHF.